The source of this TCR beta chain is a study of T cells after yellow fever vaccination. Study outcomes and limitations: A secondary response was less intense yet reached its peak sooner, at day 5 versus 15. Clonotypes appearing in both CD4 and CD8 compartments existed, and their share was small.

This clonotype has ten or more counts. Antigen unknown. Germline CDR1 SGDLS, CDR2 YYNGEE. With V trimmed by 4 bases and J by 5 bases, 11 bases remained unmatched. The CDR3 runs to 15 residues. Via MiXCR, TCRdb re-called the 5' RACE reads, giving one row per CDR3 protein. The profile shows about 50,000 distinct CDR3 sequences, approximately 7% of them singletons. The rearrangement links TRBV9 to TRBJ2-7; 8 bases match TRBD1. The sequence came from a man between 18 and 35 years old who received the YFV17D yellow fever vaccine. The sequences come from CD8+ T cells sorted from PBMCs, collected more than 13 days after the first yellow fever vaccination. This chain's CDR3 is CASSRGGDRTHEQYF. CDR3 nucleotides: TGTGCCAGCAGCAGGGGTGGGGACAGGACGCACGAGCAGTACTTC. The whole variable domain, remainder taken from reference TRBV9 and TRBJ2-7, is DSGVTQTPKHLITATGQRVTLRCSPRSGDLSVYWYQQSLDQGLQFLIQYYNGEERAKGNILERFSAQQFPDLHSELNLSSLELGDSALYFCASSRGGDRTHEQYFGPGTRLTVT.